A selection of T cell receptor beta chains follows, all from one sample in a study of CD8+CD57+ T cells in acquired aplastic anemia. A single record per CDR3 protein comes from TCRdb applying MiXCR to the reads. The repertoire holds around 250,000 distinct CDR3 sequences, with 45% to 65% as singletons. The specimen was sorted CD4+, CD8+, or CD8+CD57+ T cells (not recorded which) from PBMCs. Receptors originate from a human donor with severe aplastic anemia or a healthy control (not recorded which). Each CDR3 is given with its conserved first and last residue. Fields, in order: J gene, V gene, D gene, clone size, CDR3 protein, CDR3 DNA. The D gene is left open where the match is weak. The size field is filled for only some rows; it gives once, few, many or a size class.

TRBJ2-2,TRBV2,.,.,CASSPWIRETGELFF,TGTGCCAGCAGTCCTTGGATAAGGGAGACCGGGGAGCTGTTTTTT
TRBJ1-4,TRBV9,.,.,CASSLGATNEKLFF,TGTGCCAGCAGTTTAGGGGCAACTAATGAAAAACTGTTTTTT
TRBJ2-1,TRBV5-1,.,.,CASRDRAMYSEQFF,TGCGCCAGCAGAGACCGGGCCATGTACAGTGAGCAGTTCTTC
TRBJ2-1,TRBV9,TRBD1,.,CASSVGDRDYNEQFF,TGTGCCAGCAGCGTAGGGGACAGGGACTACAATGAGCAGTTCTTC
TRBJ1-6,TRBV15,TRBD1,.,CATSRDPSTGGSPLHF,TGTGCCACCAGCAGAGATCCCAGTACAGGGGGGTCACCCCTCCACTTT
TRBJ1-6,TRBV20-1,TRBD1,.,CSARDYGTGGYSPLHF,TGCAGTGCTAGAGATTACGGGACAGGGGGGTATTCACCCCTCCACTTT
TRBJ2-5,TRBV25-1,TRBD2,few,CARPRLAGVETQYF,TGTGCCCGTCCCCGGCTAGCGGGAGTGGAGACCCAGTACTTC
TRBJ2-3,TRBV15,.,.,CATSSVLWGGRTDTQYF,TGTGCCACCAGCAGCGTTCTATGGGGCGGACGCACAGATACGCAGTATTTT
TRBJ2-7,TRBV3-1,.,many,CASSQAGEQYF,TGTGCCAGCAGCCAAGCAGGGGAGCAGTACTTC
TRBJ1-3,TRBV7-8,TRBD1,.,CASSHRQGKAGNTIYF,TGTGCCAGCAGCCATCGACAGGGAAAGGCTGGAAACACCATATATTTT
TRBJ1-4,TRBV5-8,.,many,CASSLADTDQSQFF,TGTGCCAGCAGCTTGGCGGACACCGATCAGTCCCAATTTTTT
TRBJ2-1,TRBV5-1,.,.,CASSADREDGEQFF,TGCGCCAGCAGCGCCGACAGGGAGGATGGTGAGCAGTTCTTC
TRBJ2-3,TRBV5-1,.,.,CASSLEVAGVVTDTQYF,TGTGCCAGCAGCCTAGAGGTGGCAGGGGTGGTGACAGATACGCAGTATTTT
TRBJ1-1,TRBV10-1,.,.,CASSVWGRDTEAFF,TGCGCCAGCAGTGTCTGGGGCAGGGACACTGAAGCTTTCTTT
TRBJ2-2,TRBV20-1,TRBD2,many,CSARAGGVGELFF,TGCAGTGCTAGAGCGGGGGGGGTCGGGGAGCTGTTTTTT
TRBJ2-5,TRBV6-5,TRBD2,.,CASSYGGGLAWQETQYF,TGTGCCAGCAGTTACGGCGGGGGACTAGCATGGCAAGAGACCCAGTACTTC
TRBJ2-2,TRBV12-3/TRBV12-4,.,.,CASSLNQGNTGELFF,TGTGCCAGCAGTTTAAACCAGGGGAACACCGGGGAGCTGTTTTTT
TRBJ2-1,TRBV7-3,TRBD2,many,CASSFSGGDYNEQFF,TGTGCCAGCAGCTTTAGCGGGGGGGACTACAATGAGCAGTTCTTC
TRBJ2-7,TRBV19,TRBD1,.,CASSEGTAVAYEQYF,TGTGCCAGTAGTGAAGGGACAGCAGTTGCCTACGAGCAGTACTTC
TRBJ1-4,TRBV7-8,TRBD1,.,CASSLAQGRNEKLFF,TGTGCCAGCAGCTTAGCACAGGGGCGCAATGAAAAACTGTTTTTT